The 12 T cell receptor beta chains given below trace back to one sample, sequenced in a study of T cells in Graves' hyperthyroidism and ophthalmopathy. There were TCR beta CDR3 regions amplified from RNA transcripts. Researchers ran a first-round RT-PCR on the TCR CDR3 using the HTBI primer set. TCRdb fed the multiplex PCR reads into MiXCR, producing one record per CDR3 protein. The repertoire holds 300,000 to 450,000 distinct CDR3 sequences, approximately 18% seen once, with around 35% in the top ten. The sample comprised blood. These receptors were collected from a woman under 40 with Graves' hyperthyroidism that later progressed to Graves' ophthalmopathy.

This clonotype has more than one count but fewer than ten. The rearrangement uses TRBV3-1 and TRBJ1-2; the D is unclear. Germline CDR1 LGHDT, CDR2 YNNKEL (reference sequence). There are 15 residues in the CDR3. Trimming removed 3 bases from V and 1 base from J, with 12 bases in between. The CDR3 DNA follows: TGTGCCAGCAGCCATCCTTGGGGAGTTAACTATGGCTACACCTTC. Protein product: CASSHPWGVNYGYTF.

As to this clonotype: A much larger clone lies one base from this, so it may be a read error. The V and J genes are TRBV20-1 and TRBJ2-2; a weak D match, TRBD1 (5 bases). This CDR3 contains 13 residues. CDR1 is DFQATT and CDR2 is SNEGSKA in the germline V gene (reference sequence). V was pared by 5 bases and J by 7 bases, with 14 bases between. CDR3 in amino acids: CSASPGKVGELFF. In nucleotides, the CDR3 is TGCAGTGCTTCACCAGGGAAGGTCGGGGAGCTGTTTTTT.

The chain combines TRBV6-2 or TRBV6-3 with TRBJ1-4; 7 nucleotides match TRBD1. Germline CDR1 reads MNHEY; CDR2 reads SVGEGT. V gave up 5 bases and J gave up 0 bases; unmatched junction bases: 12. This CDR3 comprises 18 residues. The CDR3 sequence is CASSRDSVPISTNEKLFF. The CDR3 DNA follows: TGTGCCAGCAGTCGGGACAGCGTCCCAATTTCAACTAATGAAAAACTGTTTTTT.

The CDR3 loop reads CAWGVGQGNRPQHF. The CDR3 DNA reads TGTGCCTGGGGCGTGGGACAGGGTAACCGGCCCCAGCATTTT. This chain connects TRBV30 to TRBJ1-5, with 9 bases that match TRBD1. The V gene's germline CDR1 is GTSNPN and CDR2 SVGIG (reference sequence). V shed 5 bases and J 9 bases; nucleotides not matched to a gene: 11. The CDR3 totals 14 residues. Full variable domain (outside the CDR3, taken from reference TRBV30 and TRBJ1-5): SQTIHQWPATLVQPVGSPLSLECTVEGTSNPNLYWYRQAAGRGLQLLFYSVGIGQISSEVPQNLSASRPQDRQFILSSKKLLLSDSGFYLCAWGVGQGNRPQHFGDGTRLSIL.

Concerning this clonotype: This clone may be a read error of a much larger clone one base away. The chain employs TRBV3-1 and TRBJ2-7; D is possibly TRBD2 (5 bases). The CDR3 is made up of 13 amino acids. The germline CDR1 and CDR2 sequences are LGHDT and YNNKEL (reference sequence). Trimming pared 5 bases from V and 6 bases from J, leaving 14 bases between. The CDR3: CASSYDTSSEQYF. The CDR3 DNA reads TGTGCCAGCAGCTACGATACTAGTAGCGAGCAGTACTTC.

This clonotype came up a few times. The chain employs TRBV20-1 and TRBJ2-2; 7 bases agree with TRBD1. The CDR3 has 15 residues. CDR1 and CDR2 from the germline V gene are DFQATT and SNEGSKA (reference sequence). V was clipped by 0 bases and J by 7 bases; unmatched bases: 8. The CDR3 nucleotides read TGCAGTGCTAGAGATCGTACAGGGGCGGGCGGGGAGCTGTTTTTT. This sequence encodes CSARDRTGAGGELFF.

This clonotype turned up a few times. The chain combines TRBV4-2 with TRBJ1-1; tentatively, D is TRBD1 (6 bases). The V gene's germline CDR1 is LGHNA and CDR2 YNFKEQ. This CDR3 region has 19 residues. Trimming stripped 0 bases from V and 0 bases from J, with 20 bases between. CDR3 amino acids: CASSQDSVGQLSMNTEAFF. The CDR3 nucleotides are TGTGCCAGCAGCCAAGATAGTGTCGGACAGTTGTCTATGAACACTGAAGCTTTCTTT.

This clonotype was seen repeatedly, ten times or more. The chain links TRBV20-1 to TRBJ1-4, with D perhaps matching TRBD1 (5 bases). Germline CDR1 and CDR2: DFQATT and SNEGSKA (reference sequence). The CDR3 spans 14 residues. V was pared by 6 bases and J by 4 bases, with 15 bases between. CDR3 in amino acids: CSAGYQGRNEKLFF. As DNA, the CDR3 is TGCAGTGCGGGTTATCAGGGACGTAATGAAAAACTGTTTTTT.

V and J are TRBV4-1 and TRBJ2-7; D unresolved. Deletions cut 0 bases from V and 3 bases from J, with 9 bases between. The CDR3 contains 14 residues. Germline values: CDR1 MGHRA, CDR2 YSYEKL. The CDR3 reads CASSQDSDVYEQYF. CDR3 coding DNA: TGCGCCAGCAGCCAAGATTCGGATGTCTACGAGCAGTACTTC.

V gene TRBV3-1 combines with J gene TRBJ1-6; weak D call: TRBD1 (6 bases). From germline, CDR1 is LGHDT and CDR2 YNNKEL (reference sequence). This CDR3 has 15 residues. The V gene lost 8 bases and the J gene lost 7 bases, with 18 bases spanning the gap. CDR3 sequence (DNA): TGTGCCAGCCATGACAGGTGGGGCGGGAATTCACCCCTCCACTTT. It translates to CASHDRWGGNSPLHF.

This clonotype was counted at least ten times. This chain uses TRBV28 with TRBJ2-7; 9 bases fit TRBD2. The CDR3 is 14 residues long. Germline V gene data show CDR1 as MDHEN and CDR2 as SYDVKM. V was clipped by 5 bases and J by 4 bases; unmatched bases: 6. CDR3 sequence: CASSLRSGGYEQYF. The CDR3 DNA is TGTGCCAGCAGTCTCCGAAGCGGGGGGTACGAGCAGTACTTC. Complete variable domain (other parts from reference TRBV28 and TRBJ2-7): DVKVTQSSRYLVKRTGEKVFLECVQDMDHENMFWYRQDPGLGLRLIYFSYDVKMKEKGDIPEGYSVSREKKERFSLILESASTNQTSMYLCASSLRSGGYEQYFGPGTRLTVT.

This clonotype was seen ten or more times. V is TRBV30 and J is TRBJ2-2; no clear D gene. The CDR3 length is 11 residues. Germline V lookup: CDR1 GTSNPN, CDR2 SVGIG (reference sequence). Trimming removed 5 bases at V and 3 bases at J, with 4 bases between. The DNA for the CDR3 is TGTGCCTGGGGGGACACCGGGGAGCTGTTTTTT. This translates into CAWGDTGELFF. Full variable domain (rest looked up from reference TRBV30 and TRBJ2-2): SQTIHQWPATLVQPVGSPLSLECTVEGTSNPNLYWYRQAAGRGLQLLFYSVGIGQISSEVPQNLSASRPQDRQFILSSKKLLLSDSGFYLCAWGDTGELFFGEGSRLTVL.